This T cell receptor (beta chain) was captured by sequencing in a study of blood T cells in healthy people across ages. About the study: Roughly one uniquely barcoded beta molecule per two T cells was captured.

Study-wide results and limits: As age increased, TCR beta diversity per million T cells fell in a roughly linear fashion.

Details on this clonotype: Its antigen is unknown.

Together with a sample-barcoded 5' primer, a J-beta primer mix was included in a second PCR lasting about 7 to 11 cycles. Paired-end reads containing CDR3 totaled no fewer than 3 million for each sample. One entry per CDR3 protein, called by TCRdb with MiXCR from the 5' RACE reads. The sample lists about 1.1 million distinct CDR3 sequences, 35% to 45% occurring once. The CDR3 extends over 15 amino acids. The germline V and J ends were trimmed by 0 bases and 6 bases, with 11 bases remaining between them. CDR1 SGHDN and CDR2 FVKESK come from the germline V gene. The clonotype originates from a man between 18 and 29 years old in good health. The genes are TRBV14 and TRBJ1-4; tentative D call: TRBD1 (5 bases). The sequenced sample was blood. The CDR3 is CASSQEAREDEKLFF. The DNA of the CDR3 is TGTGCCAGCAGCCAAGAGGCCAGGGAGGATGAAAAACTGTTTTTT.